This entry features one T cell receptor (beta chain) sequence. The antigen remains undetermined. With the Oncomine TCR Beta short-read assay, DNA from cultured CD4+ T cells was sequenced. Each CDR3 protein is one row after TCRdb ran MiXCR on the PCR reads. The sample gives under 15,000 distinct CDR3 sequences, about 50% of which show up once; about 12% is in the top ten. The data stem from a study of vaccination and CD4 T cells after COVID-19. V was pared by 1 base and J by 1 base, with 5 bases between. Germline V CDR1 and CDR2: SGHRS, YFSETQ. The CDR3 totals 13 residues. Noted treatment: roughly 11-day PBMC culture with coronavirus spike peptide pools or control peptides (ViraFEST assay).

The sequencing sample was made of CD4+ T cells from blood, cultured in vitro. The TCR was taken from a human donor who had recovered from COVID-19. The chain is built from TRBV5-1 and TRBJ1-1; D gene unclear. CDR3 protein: CASSLTTNTEAFF. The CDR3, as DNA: TGCGCCAGCAGCTTGACCACGAACACTGAAGCTTTCTTT.